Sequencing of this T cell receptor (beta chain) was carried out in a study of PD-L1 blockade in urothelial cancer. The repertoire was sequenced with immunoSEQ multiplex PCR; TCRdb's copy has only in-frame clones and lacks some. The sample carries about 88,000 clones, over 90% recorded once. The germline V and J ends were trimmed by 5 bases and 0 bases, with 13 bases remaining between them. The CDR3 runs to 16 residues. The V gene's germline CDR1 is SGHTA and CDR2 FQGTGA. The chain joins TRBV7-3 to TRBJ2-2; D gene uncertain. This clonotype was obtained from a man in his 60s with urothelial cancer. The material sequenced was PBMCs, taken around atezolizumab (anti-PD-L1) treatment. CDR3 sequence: CASSQNGVSNTGELFF. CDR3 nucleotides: TGTGCCAGCAGCCAAAACGGAGTTTCGAACACCGGGGAGCTGTTTTTT.